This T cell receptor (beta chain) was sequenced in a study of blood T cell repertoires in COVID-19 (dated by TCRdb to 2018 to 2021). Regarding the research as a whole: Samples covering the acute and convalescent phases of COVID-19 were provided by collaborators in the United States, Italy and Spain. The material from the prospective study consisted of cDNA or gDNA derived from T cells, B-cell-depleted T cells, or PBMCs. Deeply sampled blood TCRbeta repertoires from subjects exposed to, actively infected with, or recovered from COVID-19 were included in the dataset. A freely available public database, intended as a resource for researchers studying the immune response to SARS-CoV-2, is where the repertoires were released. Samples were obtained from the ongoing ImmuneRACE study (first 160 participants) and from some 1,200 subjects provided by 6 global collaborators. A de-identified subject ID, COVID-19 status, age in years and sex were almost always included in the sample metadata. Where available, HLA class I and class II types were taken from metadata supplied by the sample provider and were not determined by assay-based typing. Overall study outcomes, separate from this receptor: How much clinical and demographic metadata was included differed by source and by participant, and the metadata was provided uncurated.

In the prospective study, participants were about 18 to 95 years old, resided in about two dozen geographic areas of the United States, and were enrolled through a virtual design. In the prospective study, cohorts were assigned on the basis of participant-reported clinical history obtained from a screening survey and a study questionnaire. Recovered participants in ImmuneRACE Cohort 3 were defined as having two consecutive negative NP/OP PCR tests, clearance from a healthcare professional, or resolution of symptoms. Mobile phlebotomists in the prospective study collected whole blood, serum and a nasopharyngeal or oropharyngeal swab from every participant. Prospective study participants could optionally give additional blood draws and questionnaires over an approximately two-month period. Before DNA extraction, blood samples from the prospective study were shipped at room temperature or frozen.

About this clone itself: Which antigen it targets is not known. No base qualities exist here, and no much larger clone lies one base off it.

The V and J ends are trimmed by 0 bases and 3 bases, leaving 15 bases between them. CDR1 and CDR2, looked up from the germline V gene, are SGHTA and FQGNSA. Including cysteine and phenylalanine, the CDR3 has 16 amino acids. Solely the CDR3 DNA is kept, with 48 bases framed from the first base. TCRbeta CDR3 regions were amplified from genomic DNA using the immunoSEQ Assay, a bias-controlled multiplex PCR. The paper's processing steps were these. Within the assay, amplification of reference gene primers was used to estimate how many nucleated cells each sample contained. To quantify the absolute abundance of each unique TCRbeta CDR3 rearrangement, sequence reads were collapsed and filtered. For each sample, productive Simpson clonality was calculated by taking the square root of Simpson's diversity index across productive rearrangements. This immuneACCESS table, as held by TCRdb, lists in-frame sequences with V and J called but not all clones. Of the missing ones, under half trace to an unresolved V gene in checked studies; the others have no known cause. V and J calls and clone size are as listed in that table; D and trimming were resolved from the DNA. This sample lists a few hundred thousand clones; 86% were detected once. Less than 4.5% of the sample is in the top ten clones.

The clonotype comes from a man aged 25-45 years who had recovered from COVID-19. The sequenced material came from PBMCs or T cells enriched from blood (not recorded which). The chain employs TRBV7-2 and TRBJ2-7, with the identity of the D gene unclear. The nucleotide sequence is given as TGTGCCAGCAGCTTAGCCGTTGCGCCATCATTCTACGAGCAGTACTTC. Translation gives CASSLAVAPSFYEQYF.